One and the same sample provided the 3 T cell receptor beta chains below, sequenced in a study of control samples from healthy donors and cancer patients. Repertoires were generated with immunoSEQ multiplex PCR, while TCRdb's copy carries only in-frame clones and drops some. The sample consists of 75,000 to 90,000 clones, around 86% of them appearing once. The sequenced sample was PBMCs. The receptors stem from a woman between 50 and 59 years old with colorectal cancer.

This clone came up a few times. This rearrangement joins TRBV4-1 to TRBJ1-5, with unresolved D. In germline, CDR1 is MGHRA, CDR2 YSYEKL. The CDR3 is made up of 15 amino acids. The germline V and J ends were trimmed by 0 bases and 0 bases, with 6 bases remaining between them. The DNA for the CDR3 is TGCGCCAGCAGCCAAGATGACCGTAGCAATCAGCCCCAGCATTTT. This encodes CASSQDDRSNQPQHF.

The V gene is TRBV6-5, the J gene TRBJ2-1; no definite D call. The V gene lost 2 bases and the J gene lost 4 bases, with 9 bases spanning the gap. The CDR3 length is 14 residues. Looked up from germline, CDR1 is MNHEY and CDR2 is SVGAGI. The CDR3 bases are TGTGCCAGCAGTTACGCGAGCCGATACAATGAGCAGTTCTTC. Protein: CASSYASRYNEQFF.

V gene TRBV5-1 combines with J gene TRBJ1-5; TRBD1 matches at 7 bases. Germline V gene sequence: CDR1 SGHRS, CDR2 YFSETQ. J was trimmed by 1 base and V by 2 bases; bases with no gene match: 3. CDR3 length: 15 amino acids. CDR3 sequence reads: CASSFSGGSNQPQHF. The CDR3 DNA follows: TGCGCCAGCAGCTTCTCAGGGGGAAGCAATCAGCCCCAGCATTTT.